This T cell receptor (beta chain) was sequenced during a study of shared T cell receptors in the human thymus. The trim removed 5 bases at V and 7 bases at J, leaving 5 bases unmatched. Germline CDR1 MDHEN, CDR2 SYDVKM. The CDR3 is 14 residues long. Sequenced by immunoSEQ multiplex PCR; TCRdb stores in-frame clones only, minus some. Here the sample spans more than 550,000 clones, roughly 86% being singletons. The sample was also reused in another study, on human thymus T cells. That publication notes: Related research has reported that thymic repertoires overlap highly among unrelated individuals.

The chain recombines TRBV28 with TRBJ1-6, with 7 bases that match TRBD1. The TCR was taken from a boy in the first two years of life with a congenital heart defect. The sample comprised thymocytes. The CDR3 sequence: CASSDDRENSPLHF. As DNA, the CDR3 is TGTGCCAGCAGTGATGACAGGGAGAATTCACCCCTCCACTTT.